Listed here are 18 T cell receptor beta chains from one sample, sequenced in a study of shared clonotypes between healthy human individuals. Assay used: immunoSEQ multiplex PCR; TCRdb lists only in-frame clones, some missing. Here the sample spans about 800,000 clones, about 97% being singletons. Terminally differentiated effector memory CD45RA+ cells were excluded from the naive CD8 cells, which were CD45RO-negative and positively selected for CCR7. Specimen: naive CD8+ T cells sorted from blood. The source of these receptors is a man aged 30 to 45 in good health.

The rearrangement uses TRBV27 and TRBJ2-7; TRBD1 matches at 7 bases. Trimming cost V 7 bases and J 3 bases; bases outside gene matches: 9. Germline loops: CDR1 MNHEY, CDR2 SMNVEV (reference sequence). CDR3 length: 14 amino acids. Here the CDR3 reads CASTPVQGSYEQYF. CDR3 in DNA: TGTGCCAGCACTCCCGTACAGGGGAGCTACGAGCAGTACTTC.

This chain connects TRBV27 to TRBJ2-1; TRBD2 matches 7 bases. After removal of 5 bases from V and 4 bases from J, the junction contained 8 bases not matched to a gene. The germline V gene encodes CDR1 MNHEY and CDR2 SMNVEV (reference sequence). The CDR3 extends over 15 amino acids. The CDR3 is CASSRSGLGYNEQFF. The CDR3, as DNA: TGTGCCAGCAGTCGTAGCGGGCTGGGGTACAATGAGCAGTTCTTC.

The chain recombines TRBV6-1 with TRBJ2-5; a weak D match, TRBD2 (6 bases). This CDR3 contains 15 residues. CDR1 and CDR2 (germline): MNHNS, SASEGT. Trimming removed 8 bases at V and 4 bases at J, with 20 bases between. CDR3 sequence reads: CASFWGDSWGETQYF. DNA of the CDR3: TGTGCCAGCTTCTGGGGGGACTCATGGGGAGAGACCCAGTACTTC.

The V call is TRBV11-2, the J call TRBJ2-2; D may be TRBD2 (6 bases). V was shortened by 6 bases and J by 5 bases, with 19 bases between the two germline ends. The CDR3 length is 16 residues. Germline CDR1 is SGHAT and CDR2 is FQNNGV. The CDR3 region has the DNA TGTGCCAGCAGGACTAGTACGGGAGTAGGGACCGGGGAGCTGTTTTTT. Its translation: CASRTSTGVGTGELFF. The full variable domain, in which reference TRBV11-2 and TRBJ2-2 provide the parts outside the CDR3, is EAGVAQSPRYKIIEKRQSVAFWCNPISGHATLYWYQQILGQGPKLLIQFQNNGVVDDSQLPKDRFSAERLKGVDSTLKIQPAKLEDSAVYLCASRTSTGVGTGELFFGEGSRLTVL.

This chain connects TRBV7-9 to TRBJ1-1; no clear D gene. From germline, CDR1 is SEHNR and CDR2 FQNEAQ (reference sequence). Trimming removed 1 base at V and 2 bases at J, with 11 bases between. This CDR3 has 15 amino acids. The CDR3 is CASSLGRSDNTEAFF. The CDR3 DNA reads as TGTGCCAGCAGCTTAGGAAGATCGGATAACACTGAAGCTTTCTTT.

The rearrangement joins TRBV4-1 to TRBJ2-7; weak D call: TRBD2 (6 bases). The CDR3 is 15 residues long. The germline V gene encodes CDR1 MGHRA and CDR2 YSYEKL. Trimming stripped 1 base from V and 2 bases from J, with 12 bases between. CDR3 nucleotide sequence: TGCGCCAGCAGCCAAGGGGGCAGGGAGGCCTACGAGCAGTACTTC. Translating gives CASSQGGREAYEQYF.

The V gene is TRBV7-3, the J gene TRBJ2-1, with D unclear. V was cut by 1 base and J by 0 bases, with 7 bases left in between. The CDR3 spans 15 residues. Germline CDR1 SGHTA, CDR2 FQGTGA. This chain's CDR3 is CASSLIHSSYNEQFF. DNA of the CDR3: TGTGCCAGCAGCTTAATACATAGCTCCTACAATGAGCAGTTCTTC. The entire variable domain, with the rest obtained from reference TRBV7-3 and TRBJ2-1, is as follows: GAGVSQTPSNKVTEKGKYVELRCDPISGHTALYWYRQSLGQGPEFLIYFQGTGAADDSGLPNDRFFAVRPEGSVSTLKIQRTERGDSAVYLCASSLIHSSYNEQFFGPGTRLTVL.

This chain links TRBV7-9 with TRBJ2-3; the D is unclear. V dropped 3 bases and J dropped 2 bases, with 6 bases sitting between them. The CDR3 is made up of 13 amino acids. The germline gives CDR1 SEHNR, CDR2 FQNEAQ (reference sequence). CDR3 nucleotide sequence: TGTGCCAGCAGCTTTTCCAACACAGATACGCAGTATTTT. This sequence encodes CASSFSNTDTQYF.

This chain connects TRBV9 to TRBJ2-7; 7 nucleotides align to TRBD1. CDR1 SGDLS and CDR2 YYNGEE come from the germline V gene. The V gene end was trimmed by 1 base and the J gene end by 2 bases; junction bases not matched to a gene: 3. This CDR3 contains 14 residues. CDR3 loop: CASSVRDSAYEQYF. DNA of the CDR3: TGTGCCAGCAGCGTAAGGGACAGTGCCTACGAGCAGTACTTC.

This chain links TRBV6-5 with TRBJ2-5; D call uncertain. V lost 1 base and J lost 0, with 12 bases in between. In germline, CDR1 is MNHEY, CDR2 SVGAGI. This CDR3 spans 16 amino acids. CDR3 nucleotides: TGTGCCAGCAGTTACTTACCCGACCGGTACCAAGAGACCCAGTACTTC. Translation: CASSYLPDRYQETQYF.

The chain carries TRBV27 and TRBJ1-1; TRBD1 matches 8 bases. Looked up from germline, CDR1 is MNHEY and CDR2 is SMNVEV (reference sequence). This CDR3 region has 15 residues. V lost 5 bases, J lost 0 bases, and 5 bases stayed unmatched. This chain's CDR3 is CASSIQGALNTEAFF. CDR3 coding DNA: TGTGCCAGCAGTATCCAGGGGGCGTTGAACACTGAAGCTTTCTTT.

This chain links TRBV4-1 with TRBJ2-4, with D perhaps TRBD1 (6 bases). This CDR3 comprises 16 residues. CDR1 is MGHRA, CDR2 YSYEKL, per germline. Trimming stripped 2 bases from V and 1 base from J, with 12 bases between. The DNA of the CDR3 is TGCGCCAGCAGCCAACCCAACAGGGACGCCAAAAACATTCAGTACTTC. Amino acid sequence: CASSQPNRDAKNIQYF.

V is TRBV7-9 and J is TRBJ2-3; 9 nucleotides match TRBD2. Germline CDR1 reads SEHNR; CDR2 reads FQNEAQ (reference sequence). V shed 5 bases, J shed 2 bases, and the junction held 11 bases outside the gene matches. The CDR3 runs 17 residues. CDR3 sequence reads: CASSPTTSGTFTDTQYF. The CDR3, as DNA: TGTGCCAGCAGCCCAACGACTAGCGGAACATTCACAGATACGCAGTATTTT.

The chain couples TRBV6-5 to TRBJ2-1; 8 bases are shared with TRBD2. The CDR3 is 14 residues long. Germline V gene lookup returns CDR1 MNHEY and CDR2 SVGAGI. The V and J ends lost 5 bases and 4 bases, in that order; junction bases with no gene match: 4. The CDR3 DNA reads as TGTGCCAGCAGTGTTAGCGGGACTTACAATGAGCAGTTCTTC. It codes for CASSVSGTYNEQFF.

V gene TRBV9 combines with J gene TRBJ2-7; 7 bases map to TRBD2. Per the germline V gene, CDR1 is SGDLS and CDR2 is YYNGEE. V dropped 7 bases and J dropped 0; count of bases not matched to a gene: 4. The CDR3 runs to 13 residues. The CDR3 here is CASGRADSYEQYF. Written as DNA, the CDR3 is TGTGCCAGCGGGAGGGCGGACTCCTACGAGCAGTACTTC.

J is TRBJ2-3 and V is TRBV27, with 11 bases that match TRBD2. This CDR3 is 15 amino acids long. Trimming cost V 5 bases and J 4 bases; bases outside gene matches: 5. CDR1 is MNHEY and CDR2 is SMNVEV in the germline V gene (reference sequence). Written as DNA, the CDR3 is TGTGCCAGCAGTCCCGGGACTAGCGGAGCAGATACGCAGTATTTT. Amino acids: CASSPGTSGADTQYF.

V gene TRBV10-3 combines with J gene TRBJ2-7; weak D call: TRBD2 (5 bases). The CDR3 consists of 17 residues. Germline V gives CDR1 ENHRY, CDR2 SYGVKD. The V end lost 4 bases, the J end lost 0 bases, and 19 bases lay between the germline ends. CDR3 DNA: TGTGCCATCAGTGTCCCTCCCGGTAGCGCGAGCTCCTACGAGCAGTACTTC. Protein sequence: CAISVPPGSASSYEQYF.

The chain is built from TRBV9 and TRBJ2-7, with D perhaps matching TRBD1 or TRBD2 (5 bases each). Trimming shortened V by 3 bases and J by 4 bases, and 14 bases separated the two germline ends. Germline CDR1 reads SGDLS; CDR2 reads YYNGEE. CDR3 length equals 14 residues. DNA of the CDR3: TGTGCCAGCAGCGCTGAGGGACGGAGATACGAGCAGTACTTC. It is translated as CASSAEGRRYEQYF.